The rows below give T cell receptor beta chains drawn from one sample of a study of T-cell reconstitution after alpha-beta-depleted transplantation in children. From the PCR reads, TCRdb called clonotypes with MiXCR, one entry per CDR3 protein. The sample shows 200,000 to 250,000 distinct CDR3 sequences, around 12% of them seen only once. Sample: PBMCs from the stem cell graft donor, taken from the stem cell graft. Every receptor here comes from a human donor who donated a stem cell graft to a child with acute lymphoblastic leukemia. CDR3s include the opening cysteine and the closing phenylalanine or tryptophan. The D gene is left open where the match is weak. Where a row states a size, it is once, few, many or the class of an expanded clone; other rows omit it.

j_call	d_call	clone_size	v_call	cdr3_aa	cdr3_nt
TRBJ1-2	NA	few	TRBV5-1	CASSSTWTAVGYGYTF	TGCGCCAGCAGCTCTACCTGGACGGCCGTTGGCTATGGCTACACCTTC
TRBJ2-1	NA	many	TRBV20-1	CSASVGDRDNEQFF	TGCAGTGCTAGCGTAGGGGATCGGGACAATGAGCAGTTCTTC
TRBJ2-1	TRBD2	many	TRBV7-2	CASSSSVGRAYNEQFF	TGTGCCAGCAGCTCCTCTGTCGGGAGGGCCTACAATGAGCAGTTCTTC
TRBJ1-2	NA	many	TRBV7-6	CASSLADSTNYGYTF	TGTGCCAGCAGCTTGGCGGACAGCACTAACTATGGCTACACCTTC
TRBJ2-7	NA	many	TRBV20-1	CSAFGSRGTYEQYF	TGCAGTGCTTTCGGGAGTAGAGGGACCTACGAGCAGTACTTC
TRBJ2-3	NA	NA	TRBV19	CASSMDYLNTDTQYF	TGTGCCAGTAGTATGGACTATCTGAACACAGATACGCAGTATTTT
TRBJ1-1	NA	many	TRBV7-9	CASSWALRDTEAFF	TGTGCCAGCAGCTGGGCCCTCAGGGACACTGAAGCTTTCTTT
TRBJ1-1	TRBD1	many	TRBV20-1	CSARDLEQGAVTLNTEAFF	TGCAGTGCTAGAGATCTTGAACAGGGGGCCGTGACTCTGAACACTGAAGCTTTCTTT
TRBJ2-1	NA	many	TRBV20-1	CSASSPSGEQFF	TGCAGTGCGTCATCGCCTTCGGGTGAGCAGTTCTTC
TRBJ2-7	TRBD2	many	TRBV7-9	CASSHPGLAGGLYF	TGTGCCAGCAGCCATCCGGGACTAGCGGGAGGGCTGTACTTC
TRBJ2-5	TRBD2	NA	TRBV5-6	CASSLSLAGQETQYF	TGTGCCAGCAGCTTAAGCCTAGCGGGACAAGAGACCCAGTACTTC
TRBJ1-5	TRBD1	NA	TRBV20-1	CSAREAEVGGGKADQPQHF	TGCAGTGCTAGAGAAGCCGAGGTCGGAGGGGGCAAAGCGGATCAGCCCCAGCATTTT
TRBJ1-1	NA	many	TRBV28	CASKQGSVTEAFF	TGTGCCAGTAAACAGGGATCGGTCACTGAAGCTTTCTTT
TRBJ2-4	NA	many	TRBV6-5	CASSYSRQGAKNIQYF	TGTGCCAGCAGTTACTCGAGGCAGGGTGCCAAAAACATTCAGTACTTC
TRBJ2-1	NA	few	TRBV5-1	CASSLVIGAGHDEQFF	TGCGCCAGCAGCTTGGTCATTGGGGCAGGCCATGATGAGCAGTTCTTC
TRBJ1-2	NA	many	TRBV6-2/TRBV6-3	CASGRTARGYGYTF	TGTGCCAGCGGAAGGACAGCCCGAGGGTATGGCTACACCTTC
TRBJ2-7	NA	NA	TRBV10-3	CAISGGVATYEQYF	TGTGCCATCAGTGGAGGTGTAGCCACCTACGAGCAGTACTTC
TRBJ2-7	NA	many	TRBV21-1	CASSIVTSGRYEQYF	TGTGCCAGCAGTATAGTGACTAGCGGGAGGTACGAGCAGTACTTC
TRBJ2-4	NA	many	TRBV7-2	CASSLTNGGAKNIQYF	TGTGCCAGCAGCTTAACAAACGGGGGCGCCAAAAACATTCAGTACTTC
TRBJ2-7	NA	NA	TRBV6-2/TRBV6-3	CASSFGGTEQYF	TGTGCCAGCAGTTTCGGAGGGACCGAGCAGTACTTC
TRBJ2-7	NA	few	TRBV7-9	CASSLPQGFHEQYF	TGTGCCAGCAGCTTACCACAGGGATTCCACGAGCAGTACTTC
TRBJ2-5	NA	many	TRBV7-2	CASSLAPGGGETQYF	TGTGCCAGCAGCTTAGCCCCAGGGGGGGGAGAGACCCAGTACTTC
TRBJ2-4	TRBD1	many	TRBV5-1	CASSLRAGGMDIQYF	TGCGCCAGCAGCTTGCGGGCAGGGGGTATGGACATTCAGTACTTC
TRBJ2-2	TRBD1	many	TRBV5-4	CASSRDRDRGPGELFF	TGTGCCAGCAGCCGCGACCGGGACAGGGGGCCCGGGGAGCTGTTTTTT
TRBJ2-1	NA	NA	TRBV9	CASSTTSNEPFF	TGTGCCAGCAGCACTACTAGCAACGAACCGTTCTTC
TRBJ2-6	TRBD1	NA	TRBV7-2	CASSSTGEWGSGANVLTF	TGTGCCAGCAGCTCCACAGGGGAATGGGGCTCTGGGGCCAACGTCCTGACTTTC
TRBJ2-1	TRBD2	many	TRBV9	CASSGFTSGTYNEQFF	TGTGCCAGCAGCGGCTTCACTAGCGGGACCTACAATGAGCAGTTCTTC
TRBJ2-6	NA	many	TRBV4-3	CASSQVSGSGANVLTF	TGCGCCAGCAGCCAAGTCTCAGGGTCTGGGGCCAACGTCCTGACTTTC
TRBJ1-2	NA	many	TRBV28	CASGRTTRGYTF	TGTGCCAGCGGGCGGACTACGAGGGGCTACACCTTC
TRBJ2-7	NA	many	TRBV10-3	CAISDPTKGSYEQYF	TGTGCCATCAGTGACCCTACTAAAGGCTCCTACGAGCAGTACTTC